One T cell receptor (beta chain) is described in this entry. This clone has only a few counts. Its cognate antigen has yet to be identified. Base qualities are not at hand, and no much larger clone is one base apart. The CDR3 measures 11 amino acids from cysteine to phenylalanine. The entry retains the CDR3 DNA only, 33 bases that are in frame from base 1. V is shortened by 3 bases, J by 4 bases, and the region joining them spans 3 bases. According to the germline V gene, CDR1 reads SGHTA and CDR2 reads FQGNSA. These data come from a study of immune cell composition in non-small cell lung cancer (dated by TCRdb to about 2017). For the study in its entirety: Histologic subtype was assigned using H&E plus p63, CK5, Napsin A and TTF-1 immunohistochemistry, mainly lung adenocarcinoma or squamous cell carcinoma. Supplementary cohort #1 consisted of 10 lung adenocarcinoma cases with paired tumour/lung TCR-beta sequencing and with TIL populations generated to assess tumour reactivity. Several tumour specimens with TCR-beta data were of rare histological subtypes and were excluded from the subtype comparisons. TCR-beta sequencing (Adaptive Biotechnologies) was performed on 34 paired NSCLC tumour and non-adjacent lung specimens plus 26 tumour-only specimens. What the work shows at the level of the full study, not this receptor alone: No significant correlation was found between tumour TCR-beta clonality and smoking pack-years. The reactivity cohort was only approximately 9 cases, and tumour-reactive clones were not shown to share sequences with the dominant in vivo tumour-associated clones. Nearly half of NSCLC cases had tumour-associated clones >0.5%, with approximately 80% of squamous carcinomas showing such clones compared with approximately 34% of adenocarcinomas. Across some ten adenocarcinoma cases, TIL tumour reactivity correlated strongly with maximal tumour-associated clone frequency but not with overall clonality.

Normal lung samples were non-adjacent lung tissue taken as far from the tumour as possible, at least 3 cm away, from the same patient. Genomic DNA was isolated with the QIAamp DNA kit from frozen aliquots of single-cell suspensions that had not been sorted. Tissues were received within 2 hours of resection and processed immediately into single-cell suspensions. Tissue was mechanically dissociated and enzymatically digested with DNase I, collagenase I and hyaluronidase for approximately 32 minutes at 37 °C, then filtered and RBC-lysed. A two-step multiplex PCR was used to amplify TCR-beta CDR3 regions from genomic DNA, and Illumina-compatible adaptors were added in the second step. TCR-beta immunosequencing was carried out on an Illumina platform through the commercial immunoSEQ service. The published analysis was carried out like this. Repertoires were described by productive clonality and by Top 10 Clones, which is the percentage of T-cell templates coming from the ten most frequent sequences. Values of productive clonality ranged from 0 to 1, with a monoclonal population indicated by a value of 1. Sequences comprising at least 0.1% of tumour T-cell templates but absent from matched non-adjacent lung were defined as tumour-associated clones and were identified via log10 scatter plots. Two-group comparisons used Student's t-tests, stages used ANOVA, and relationships used linear regression, analysed in GraphPad Prism7 and R. As stored in TCRdb, this immuneACCESS dataset retains in-frame rearrangements with V and J assigned. A fraction of the clones does not appear; measured against another copy, unresolved V genes explain less than half of the discrepancy, and the remainder lacks a known reason. D and trimming were read from the DNA, whereas the V and J calls and clone size are those reported in that table. Present in this sample are thousands of clones, roughly 70% of which were seen just once. Of the sample, about 15% is held by the ten largest clones.

The rearranged chain carries TRBV7-2 and TRBJ1-2, with the D gene call left open. This TCR derives from a human donor with non-small cell lung cancer. The material sequenced was non-adjacent lung tissue. The CDR3 protein sequence reads: CASSFSYGYTF. The nucleotide sequence is given as TGTGCCAGCAGCTTCTCCTATGGCTACACCTTC. Reference TRBV7-2 and TRBJ1-2 genes cover what lies past the CDR3, so the full variable domain is GAGVSQSPSNKVTEKGKDVELRCDPISGHTALYWYRQSLGQGLEFLIYFQGNSAPDKSGLPSDRFSAERTGGSVSTLTIQRTQQEDSAVYLCASSFSYGYTFGSGTRLTVV.